Given below is one T cell receptor beta chain in context. Antigen unknown. In the PCR, 60 Vbeta and 13 Jbeta primers were used. Some clones are missing from TCRdb's copy, which holds only in-frame ones; the method was immunoSEQ multiplex PCR. Among 95,000 to 120,000 clones, 65% to 85% were seen once, and the ten largest hold about 2.7%. Germline loops: CDR1 MRHNA, CDR2 SNTAGT. Trimming at V came to 6 bases and at J to 11 bases, leaving 7 bases not matched to a gene. The CDR3 spans 12 residues. These data are taken from a study of cytomegalovirus exposure and HLA in healthy donors. General observations from the study: V- and J-gene trimming in TCR beta was tied to a missense DCLRE1C variant by an analysis performed later.

The specimen was PBMCs. The rearrangement uses TRBV6-4 and TRBJ1-1; 9 nucleotides agree with TRBD1. The TCR comes from a woman aged 18-29 years in good health and CMV-seronegative. DNA of the CDR3: TGTGCCAGCAGGTCTACAGGGGGCGAGGCTTTCTTT. Its translation: CASRSTGGEAFF.